This T cell receptor beta chain was found in a study of blood T cell repertoires in COVID-19. About the study: Spain, Italy and the United States supplied samples that represented acute and convalescent COVID-19.

Original processing notes: Reference gene primer amplification yielded estimated nucleated cell counts. Produced via immunoSEQ multiplex PCR; TCRdb's table is partial and in-frame only. V and J calls plus clone size are reproduced from that table; the DNA served to infer D and trimming. Seen here are a few hundred thousand clones, around 85% observed once, and the top ten hold 7.5% to 10%. The CDR3 covers 16 residues. Germline trimming cut 8 bases from V and 2 bases from J; bases unmatched to any gene: 8. Germline V lookup: CDR1 MDHEN, CDR2 SYDVKM. The clonotype was recovered from an elderly man with acute or convalescent COVID-19. Sequenced input: peripheral blood. The chain is built from TRBV28 and TRBJ1-4; TRBD1 matches 10 bases. The CDR3 DNA follows: TGTGCCAGCTGCCAGGGACAGGGGATCACTAATGAAAAACTGTTTTTT. Its translation is CASCQGQGITNEKLFF. Full variable domain (outside the CDR3, taken from reference TRBV28 and TRBJ1-4): DVKVTQSSRYLVKRTGEKVFLECVQDMDHENMFWYRQDPGLGLRLIYFSYDVKMKEKGDIPEGYSVSREKKERFSLILESASTNQTSMYLCASCQGQGITNEKLFFGSGTQLSVL.